The clone carrying this T cell receptor (beta chain) was observed many times. Its antigen remains unknown. These data come from a study of identical twins. Study-wide results and caveats: Twins showed weaker excess sharing in their beta out-of-frame sequences. Out-of-frame TCR alpha sharing observed in monozygotic twins exceeded model estimates.

CDR1 is MNHEY, CDR2 SVGAGI, per germline. Trimming removed 2 bases at V and 1 base at J, with 17 bases between. The CDR3 has 17 residues. TCRdb passed the 5' RACE reads through MiXCR, listing each CDR3 protein once. Among some 630,000 distinct CDR3 sequences listed, under 8.5% were seen once. The sample was also reused in another study, on yellow fever vaccine responses in identical twins.

The specimen sequenced was PBMCs. The rearrangement uses TRBV6-5 and TRBJ1-2, with D unresolved. The TCR was taken from a woman under 30 in good health. The CDR3 spells CASSYQDTPVFNYGYTF. The CDR3 region has the DNA TGTGCCAGCAGTTACCAGGATACCCCCGTGTTTAACTATGGCTACACCTTC.